This T cell receptor (beta chain) derives from a study of T-cell memory formation after mild COVID-19. About the study: Across donors, TCR clusters were largely donor specific. Study results and limitations: Clones contracting over day 15 to 85 were CD4/CD8 balanced, with later expanders leaning CD4+. Chiefly within CM and EM were the contracting CD4+ clones; CD8+ ones were within EMRA.

Including both end residues, the CDR3 is 12 amino acids long. CDR1 is SEHNR, CDR2 FQNEAQ, per germline (reference sequence). TCRalpha and TCRbeta libraries used 5'RACE with constant-segment primers and UMIs. TCRdb used MiXCR to reprocess the 5' RACE reads, holding one entry per CDR3 protein. Of under 250,000 distinct CDR3 sequences listed, over 8.5% are singletons. As to this clonotype: Its antigen is not identified. Without the conserved terminal phenylalanine or tryptophan, this CDR3 likely stems from a read error. The DNA is omitted, as the CDR3 cannot be located on it reliably, and the CDR3 follows TCRdb's listing.

The TCR originated in a man between 18 and 29 years old who had mild COVID-19 (a few samples of this study predate the infection). Cell type and time point are not known. The sequenced sample was PBMCs or a T cell subset sorted from them (not recorded which). The V gene is TRBV7-9, the J gene TRBJ2-3; TRBD1, as called in the table, went unchecked against the DNA. The chain's CDR3 is CASSPQGGGHEI.